One and the same sample provided the 2 T cell receptor beta chains below, sequenced in a study of T cells after yellow fever vaccination. TCRdb recomputed calls from the 5' RACE reads with MiXCR, one row per CDR3 protein. There are hundreds of thousands of distinct CDR3 sequences in the sample; 8.7% occur only once, and more than 15% lies in the top ten. This material consisted of PBMCs, taken on the day of the first yellow fever vaccination. These TCRs come from a man aged 18 to 29 who received the YFV17D yellow fever vaccine.

This chain uses TRBV6-5 with TRBJ1-1; D is unclear. Germline values: CDR1 MNHEY, CDR2 SVGAGI. This CDR3 region has 14 residues. The germline V and J ends were trimmed by 4 bases and 5 bases, with 14 bases remaining between them. In DNA, the CDR3 is TGTGCCAGCAGTTTATTCGACACTCGGACTGAAGCTTTCTTT. This codes for CASSLFDTRTEAFF.

This clonotype showed up many times. The chain couples TRBV3-1 to TRBJ1-6; D not certain. CDR3 length: 13 amino acids. The germline gives CDR1 LGHDT, CDR2 YNNKEL (reference sequence). The V end was cut by 8 bases, the J end by 7 bases, with 12 bases between. The CDR3 DNA reads as TGTGCCAGCGCTCGGACGGAGAATTCACCCCTCCACTTT. This codes for CASARTENSPLHF. Full variable domain (rest looked up from reference TRBV3-1 and TRBJ1-6): DTAVSQTPKYLVTQMGNDKSIKCEQNLGHDTMYWYKQDSKKFLKIMFSYNNKELIINETVPNRFSPKSPDKAHLNLHINSLELGDSAVYFCASARTENSPLHFGNGTRLTVT.